A single sample is the source of the 24 T cell receptor beta chains below, sequenced in a study of identical twins. MiXCR was run by TCRdb on the 5' RACE reads, yielding one entry per CDR3 protein. The data hold hundreds of thousands of distinct CDR3 sequences, with about 7.6% observed a single time. This sample also belongs to another study, concerning yellow fever vaccine responses in identical twins.

Sequenced input: PBMCs. The receptor source for this set is a young woman in good health.

The V and J genes are TRBV7-8 and TRBJ1-1; 9 nucleotides line up with TRBD1. Trimming at V came to 8 bases and at J to 4 bases, leaving 5 bases not matched to a gene. The CDR3 extends over 13 amino acids. CDR1 SGHVS and CDR2 FQNEAQ come from the germline V gene. The CDR3 loop is CASATGGSTEAFF. CDR3 coding DNA: TGTGCCAGCGCGACAGGGGGGAGCACTGAAGCTTTCTTT.

This clonotype was counted ten times or more. This chain joins TRBV5-1 and TRBJ1-1; TRBD1 is a possible D gene (5 bases). The germline V and J ends were trimmed by 1 base and 0 bases, with 16 bases remaining between them. CDR1 is SGHRS, CDR2 YFSETQ, per germline. This CDR3 has 17 amino acids. Here the CDR3 DNA reads TGCGCCAGCAGCTTGCAGGGTAGCCCACTGGTGAACACTGAAGCTTTCTTT. Translated: CASSLQGSPLVNTEAFF.

This clonotype was picked up many times. The chain carries TRBV4-1 and TRBJ2-3, with D possibly being TRBD2 (5 bases). The CDR3 sequence is 14 residues long. The V end lost 7 bases, the J end lost 6 bases, and 17 bases lay between the germline ends. Germline CDR1 and CDR2: MGHRA and YSYEKL. In DNA, the CDR3 is TGCGCCAGCACCCCGACGGGGATGACGGATACGCAGTATTTT. This gives the protein CASTPTGMTDTQYF.

This clonotype was seen ten or more times. The rearrangement links TRBV5-1 to TRBJ2-3, with 9 bases aligning to TRBD1. V lost 4 bases to trimming and J lost 11 bases; unmatched junction nucleotides: 20. From germline, CDR1 is SGHRS and CDR2 YFSETQ. This CDR3 has 17 amino acids. The CDR3 sequence: CASSTGTGSGEVFGQYF. Written as DNA, the CDR3 is TGCGCCAGCAGCACCGGGACAGGGAGCGGCGAGGTTTTCGGGCAGTATTTT.

This clonotype was picked up many times. The rearrangement joins TRBV11-1 to TRBJ2-6, with D perhaps TRBD1 (5 bases). Trimming removed 5 bases from V and 0 bases from J, with 17 bases in between. The CDR3 covers 18 residues. The germline CDR1 and CDR2 sequences are SGHAT and FQDESV (reference sequence). CDR3: CASSQQAILLSGANVLTF. The CDR3 DNA reads as TGTGCCAGCAGCCAACAGGCTATACTACTCTCTGGGGCCAACGTCCTGACTTTC.

This clonotype was counted at least ten times. The rearrangement joins TRBV7-2 to TRBJ2-3; D is ambiguous. CDR1 and CDR2 (germline): SGHTA, FQGNSA. V dropped 2 bases and J dropped 6 bases, with 9 bases sitting between them. The CDR3 consists of 13 residues. The DNA of the CDR3 is TGTGCCAGCAGCTTACGCCTCCCGGATACGCAGTATTTT. Translating gives CASSLRLPDTQYF.

This clonotype occurred a few times. V gene TRBV28 combines with J gene TRBJ2-5; 12 bases match TRBD2. Germline trimming cut 7 bases from V and 5 bases from J; bases unmatched to any gene: 5. CDR1 and CDR2 from the germline V gene are MDHEN and SYDVKM. CDR3 length: 14 residues. CDR3: CASTSSGGGETQYF. The CDR3 region has the DNA TGTGCCAGCACATCTAGCGGGGGGGGGGAGACCCAGTACTTC. Filled out from reference TRBV28 and TRBJ2-5, the complete variable domain reads DVKVTQSSRYLVKRTGEKVFLECVQDMDHENMFWYRQDPGLGLRLIYFSYDVKMKEKGDIPEGYSVSREKKERFSLILESASTNQTSMYLCASTSSGGGETQYFGPGTRLLVL.

The sample holds a few counts of this clonotype. The chain carries TRBV6-1 and TRBJ2-3; no reliable D call. The length of the CDR3 is 13 residues. Trimming removed 2 bases at V and 6 bases at J, with 9 bases between. CDR1 and CDR2 from the germline V gene are MNHNS and SASEGT. The CDR3 reads CASSEFVRDTQYF. The CDR3 DNA reads TGTGCCAGCAGTGAATTCGTGAGGGATACGCAGTATTTT.

This clonotype has only a few counts. The V call is TRBV21-1, the J call TRBJ2-7; the table's D call of TRBD1 was not tested on the DNA. TRBV21-1 is deemed a pseudogene. This CDR3 is built from 16 residues. In DNA, the CDR3 is TGTGCCAGCTCAGGGGAGGACAGGGGAAGCTCCTACGAGCAGTACGTC. Its protein product is CASSGEDRGSSYEQYV.

This clonotype was found a few times. The J gene is TRBJ2-7, the V gene TRBV7-6, with TRBD2 identical over 8 bases. CDR1 SGHVS and CDR2 FNYEAQ come from the germline V gene. The ends lost 4 bases at V and 6 bases at J; junction bases unmatched: 11. The CDR3 sequence is 15 residues long. CDR3 amino acids: CASSSRSSGGSEQYV. Written as DNA, the CDR3 is TGTGCCAGCAGCTCCCGATCCTCGGGGGGGAGCGAGCAGTACGTC.

This clonotype came up a few times. This CDR3 reads CASTPTRTENTGELFF. The CDR3 DNA reads as TGTGCCAGCACACCCACCAGGACAGAGAACACCGGGGAGCTGTTTTTT. The chain joins TRBV3-1 to TRBJ2-2, with D perhaps matching TRBD1 (6 bases). V was cut by 7 bases and J by 1 base, with 16 bases left in between. The CDR3 contains 16 residues. CDR1 LGHDT and CDR2 YNNKEL come from the germline V gene (reference sequence).

This clonotype has a handful of counts. The chain has TRBV6-5 and TRBJ2-5; 11 bases match TRBD2. CDR3 length: 18 amino acids. Germline-derived CDR1 and CDR2 are MNHEY and SVGAGI. V gave up 1 base and J gave up 5 bases; unmatched junction bases: 12. The DNA for the CDR3 is TGTGCCAGCAGTTACTTTTTTAGCGGGGGGGCTTATTGGGAGACCCAGTACTTC. Translation: CASSYFFSGGAYWETQYF.

This clonotype was counted many times. This chain uses TRBV6-7 with TRBJ2-2; D might be TRBD2 (7 bases). TRBV6-7 is recorded as an ORF, its role being uncertain. The CDR3 consists of 19 residues. The V gene lost 8 bases and the J gene lost 2 bases, with 27 bases spanning the gap. CDR3 DNA: TGTGCCAGCTGTGAAAGCTACGGGGGGCAATTAAATAACACCGGGGAGCTGTTTTTT. This codes for CASCESYGGQLNNTGELFF.

In this sample, this clonotype turned up a few times. J is TRBJ2-7 and V is TRBV29-1; D remains ambiguous. The V gene's germline CDR1 is SQVTM and CDR2 ANQGSEA. CDR3 length equals 12 residues. Trimming stripped 4 bases from V and 2 bases from J, with 9 bases between. CDR3: CSVVGPAYEQYF. Written as DNA, the CDR3 is TGCAGCGTTGTCGGCCCTGCCTACGAGCAGTACTTC.

This clonotype was seen only a few times. This chain links TRBV27 with TRBJ1-5; maybe TRBD1 (6 bases). Germline lookup yields CDR1 MNHEY and CDR2 SMNVEV (reference sequence). The CDR3 sequence is 17 residues long. Between the trimmed V and J ends, which lost 6 bases and 2 bases, there was a span of 20 bases. This chain's CDR3 is CASSGGFGPSGNQPQHF. Written as DNA, the CDR3 is TGTGCCAGCAGCGGGGGCTTCGGGCCATCCGGCAATCAGCCCCAGCATTTT.

This clonotype was seen many times. This chain links TRBV5-1 with TRBJ2-1; D gene ambiguous. The length of the CDR3 is 14 residues. Germline lookup yields CDR1 SGHRS and CDR2 YFSETQ. V was pared by 0 bases and J by 7 bases, with 11 bases between. CDR3 DNA: TGCGCCAGCAGCTTGGCCTTGGTTGCTAATGAGCAGTTCTTC. Translating gives CASSLALVANEQFF.

In its sample, this clonotype was seen a few times. The genes are TRBV5-6 and TRBJ1-1, with D possibly being TRBD1 (6 bases). This CDR3 region has 15 residues. Germline V gene data show CDR1 as SGHDT and CDR2 as YYEEEE. Trimming shortened V by 3 bases and J by 1 base, and 13 bases separated the two germline ends. CDR3 amino acids: CASSYQTGWNTEAFF. The CDR3 DNA sequence: TGTGCCAGCAGCTACCAGACAGGCTGGAACACTGAAGCTTTCTTT.

The V gene is TRBV11-2, the J gene TRBJ2-2, with TRBD2 identical over 13 bases. V was clipped by 5 bases and J by 0 bases; unmatched bases: 6. CDR1 and CDR2 from the germline V gene are SGHAT and FQNNGV. The CDR3 runs 18 residues. This CDR3 is CASSPRLAGGTNTGELFF. The CDR3 bases are TGTGCCAGCAGCCCAAGACTAGCGGGGGGTACGAACACCGGGGAGCTGTTTTTT.

This clonotype was recorded many times. The J gene is TRBJ2-5, the V gene TRBV12-3 or TRBV12-4, with D possibly matching TRBD1 (5 bases). This CDR3 is 13 amino acids long. V was trimmed by 4 bases and J by 5 bases, leaving 11 bases between them. CDR3 DNA sequence: TGTGCCAGCAGTTCGGACACGTTCGAGACCCAGTACTTC. Amino acid sequence: CASSSDTFETQYF.

The CDR3 loop is CSARRTSGRVGLGGTQYF. CDR3 coding DNA: TGCAGTGCTCGACGGACTAGCGGGAGGGTCGGTTTAGGTGGGACGCAGTATTTT. This chain joins TRBV20-1 and TRBJ2-3; 15 bases are shared with TRBD2. Trimming removed 5 bases from V and 9 bases from J; junction bases left unmatched: 18. The CDR3 totals 18 residues. The germline V gene encodes CDR1 DFQATT and CDR2 SNEGSKA (reference sequence).

CDR3 nucleotide sequence: TGTGCCAGCAGTCCAGGGACTACCCATCCCATATACAATGAGCAGTTCTTC. Translating it yields CASSPGTTHPIYNEQFF. The chain recombines TRBV6-2 or TRBV6-3 with TRBJ2-1, with 7 nucleotides matching TRBD2. There are 17 residues in the CDR3. Trimming took 5 bases from V and 4 from J; bases not matched to a gene: 14. Germline V CDR1 and CDR2: MNHEY, SVGEGT.

This clonotype was found many times. The rearrangement joins TRBV12-3 or TRBV12-4 to TRBJ2-1; no firm D call. Trimming left V 5 bases short and J 4 bases short, with 12 bases between. CDR3 size: 14 residues. As DNA, the CDR3 is TGTGCCAGCAGTCCCGGGCCTCCTTACAATGAGCAGTTCTTC. It yields the protein CASSPGPPYNEQFF.

This clonotype was recorded many times. The chain is built from TRBV4-1 and TRBJ1-5, with D maybe TRBD1 (5 bases). Germline V gives CDR1 MGHRA, CDR2 YSYEKL. The V gene lost 1 base and the J gene lost 9 bases, with 16 bases spanning the gap. The CDR3 sequence is 15 residues long. CDR3 bases: TGCGCCAGCAGCCAAGGGTCAGGGAGTTTTGGGCCCCAGCATTTT. Translated: CASSQGSGSFGPQHF.

The genes are TRBV9 and TRBJ2-3, with D perhaps matching TRBD2 (6 bases). The germline V gene has CDR1 SGDLS and CDR2 YYNGEE. This CDR3 is 17 amino acids long. Trimming stripped 1 base from V and 0 bases from J, with 15 bases between. The CDR3 is CASSVSPGETSTDTQYF. CDR3 DNA: TGTGCCAGCAGCGTAAGCCCGGGGGAGACTAGCACAGATACGCAGTATTTT.